The next 30 T cell receptor beta chains were all read from a single sample in a study of blood T cell repertoires in COVID-19. TCRdb's copy holds only in-frame clones and misses some; the assay was immunoSEQ multiplex PCR. Of around 200,000 clones listed, around 89% were seen once; the top ten hold 1.2%. The material sequenced was PBMCs or T cells enriched from blood (not recorded which). All receptors derive from a man aged 25 to 45 who had recovered from COVID-19.

As regards this clone: Other DNA sequences within the sample encode an identical CDR3. The rearrangement uses TRBV7-2 and TRBJ1-5; 9 positions match TRBD1. V shed 3 bases and J 6 bases; nucleotides not matched to a gene: 6. CDR1 SGHTA and CDR2 FQGNSA come from the germline V gene. CDR3 length equals 15 residues. The CDR3 here is CASSLGQGAGQPQHF. Here the CDR3 DNA reads TGTGCCAGCAGCTTGGGACAGGGTGCAGGTCAGCCCCAGCATTTT.

This CDR3 is CASSLTSGSSYEQYF. The CDR3 coding sequence is TGTGCCAGCAGCCTTACTAGCGGTAGCTCCTACGAGCAGTACTTC. The chain employs TRBV5-5 and TRBJ2-7, with TRBD2 matching over 8 bases. The CDR3 covers 15 residues. The germline V gene has CDR1 SGHKS and CDR2 YYEKEE (reference sequence). The ends lost 4 bases at V and 0 bases at J; junction bases unmatched: 6.

The gene calls are TRBV29-1 and TRBJ1-1; TRBD1 might be the D (6 bases). Trimming shortened V by 5 bases and J by 0 bases, and 13 bases separated the two germline ends. CDR3 size: 14 residues. Germline CDR1 SQVTM, CDR2 ANQGSEA. In DNA form, the CDR3 reads TGCAGCGTTCTGGAACAGGGTATGAACACTGAAGCTTTCTTT. It encodes CSVLEQGMNTEAFF. Together with reference TRBV29-1 and TRBJ1-1, the CDR3 gives the full variable domain: SAVISQKPSRDICQRGTSLTIQCQVDSQVTMMFWYRQQPGQSLTLIATANQGSEATYESGFVIDKFPISRPNLTFSTLTVSNMSPEDSSIYLCSVLEQGMNTEAFFGQGTRLTVV.

This clone was observed a single time. V and J are TRBV3-1 (or the pseudogene TRBV3-2) and TRBJ2-7; D is unresolved. V dropped 0 bases and J dropped 4 bases, with 16 bases sitting between them. Germline lookup yields CDR1 LGHDT and CDR2 YNNKEL (reference sequence). This CDR3 region has 16 residues. The chain's CDR3 is CASSQERPGVPYEQYF. The DNA for the CDR3 is TGTGCCAGCAGCCAAGAGAGGCCCGGTGTACCGTACGAGCAGTACTTC.

This sequence joins TRBV12-3 or TRBV12-4 and TRBJ1-1; TRBD1 matches at 9 bases. V lost 7 bases, J lost 3 bases, and 3 bases stayed unmatched. The CDR3 has 13 amino acids. In nucleotides, the CDR3 is TGTGCCAGCAACGGACAGGGGTACACTGAAGCTTTCTTT. This encodes CASNGQGYTEAFF.

This chain connects TRBV28 to TRBJ1-2, with TRBD1 as a possible D gene (6 bases). V shed 3 bases and J shed 4 bases, with 12 bases lying between them. Germline V gives CDR1 MDHEN, CDR2 SYDVKM. This CDR3 is 14 amino acids long. The CDR3 reads CASSLGHGLYGYTF. CDR3 DNA sequence: TGTGCCAGCAGTTTGGGACACGGACTCTATGGCTACACCTTC.

This rearrangement joins TRBV7-2 to TRBJ1-5; 9 positions agree with TRBD1. The CDR3 sequence is 14 residues long. CDR1 and CDR2 (germline): SGHTA, FQGNSA. V was pared by 5 bases and J by 6 bases, with 5 bases of the junction left unmatched. The CDR3 region is CASSTGQGIQPQHF. CDR3 bases: TGTGCCAGCAGCACCGGACAGGGGATTCAGCCCCAGCATTTT. Full variable domain (remainder filled in from reference TRBV7-2 and TRBJ1-5): GAGVSQSPSNKVTEKGKDVELRCDPISGHTALYWYRQSLGQGLEFLIYFQGNSAPDKSGLPSDRFSAERTGGSVSTLTIQRTQQEDSAVYLCASSTGQGIQPQHFGDGTRLSIL.

The table lists this clone with a count of one. V gene TRBV11-3 combines with J gene TRBJ2-3; D might be TRBD2 (5 bases). CDR1 is SGHNT, CDR2 YENEEA, per germline. V lost 5 bases, J lost 2 bases, and 11 bases lay in between. There are 14 residues in the CDR3. The CDR3: CASSPLRDTDTQYF. The CDR3 DNA reads TGTGCCAGCAGCCCTCTGAGGGACACAGATACGCAGTATTTT. The entire variable domain, with the rest obtained from reference TRBV11-3 and TRBJ2-3, is as follows: EAGVVQSPRYKIIEKKQPVAFWCNPISGHNTLYWYLQNLGQGPELLIRYENEEAVDDSQLPKDRFSAERLKGVDSTLKIQPAELGDSAVYLCASSPLRDTDTQYFGPGTRLTVL.

The chain employs TRBV5-5 and TRBJ1-1, with 8 bases identical to TRBD1. The V gene's germline CDR1 is SGHKS and CDR2 YYEKEE (reference sequence). This CDR3 has 15 amino acids. V shed 4 bases and J 6 bases; nucleotides not matched to a gene: 11. Written as DNA, the CDR3 is TGTGCCAGCAGCCCCGTCCCGGGACAGGCCCCTGAAGCTTTCTTT. Amino acids: CASSPVPGQAPEAFF.

The chain combines TRBV30 with TRBJ2-6; 7 nucleotides match TRBD2. V shed 4 bases and J 0 bases; nucleotides not matched to a gene: 12. The CDR3 has 18 residues. CDR1 and CDR2 (germline): GTSNPN, SVGIG (reference sequence). CDR3 in DNA: TGTGCCTGGAACGATCATAGACTAGCCAGCTCTGGGGCCAACGTCCTGACTTTC. Its protein product is CAWNDHRLASSGANVLTF. The full variable domain, with the rest looked up from reference TRBV30 and TRBJ2-6, is SQTIHQWPATLVQPVGSPLSLECTVEGTSNPNLYWYRQAAGRGLQLLFYSVGIGQISSEVPQNLSASRPQDRQFILSSKKLLLSDSGFYLCAWNDHRLASSGANVLTFGAGSRLTVL.

This chain uses TRBV5-8 with TRBJ2-7, with 9 bases matching TRBD1. CDR1 is SGHTS, CDR2 YDEGEE, per germline. The CDR3 is 15 amino acids. With V trimmed by 4 bases and J by 2 bases, 7 bases remained unmatched. This CDR3 is CASSPGTGTTYEQYF. As DNA, the CDR3 is TGTGCCAGCAGCCCAGGGACAGGGACTACCTACGAGCAGTACTTC.

Comments on this clone: The same CDR3 arises from other DNA sequences in this sample as well. V and J are TRBV6-5 and TRBJ2-1; D gene ambiguous. Per the germline V gene, CDR1 is MNHEY and CDR2 is SVGAGI. Trimming cost V 0 bases and J 9 bases, with 6 bases left between them. The CDR3 length is 12 residues. CDR3 nucleotide sequence: TGTGCCAGCAGTTACTCTACTGGTGAGCAGTTCTTC. This translates into CASSYSTGEQFF.

V usage is TRBV3-1 (or the pseudogene TRBV3-2) and J usage is TRBJ2-5, with a weak D call TRBD1 (6 bases). CDR1 and CDR2 (germline): LGHDT, YNNKEL (reference sequence). The V end was cut by 4 bases, the J end by 5 bases, with 17 bases between. The CDR3 covers 15 residues. The DNA for the CDR3 is TGTGCCAGCAGCCGGGAGTGGTGTCAGGGGGAGACCCAGTACTTC. It translates to CASSREWCQGETQYF.

The genes are TRBV11-2 and TRBJ2-5, with no clear D. Trimming cost V 5 bases and J 0 bases, with 16 bases left between them. CDR1 is SGHAT and CDR2 is FQNNGV in the germline V gene. The CDR3 sequence is 16 residues long. The CDR3 DNA sequence: TGTGCCAGCAGCCGCATAAGGAACGGGTACCAAGAGACCCAGTACTTC. Translated: CASSRIRNGYQETQYF.

The V call is TRBV2, the J call TRBJ1-6; 8 nucleotides line up with TRBD1. The CDR3 has 15 amino acids. In germline, CDR1 is SNHLY, CDR2 FYNNEI. V dropped 0 bases and J dropped 6; count of bases not matched to a gene: 1. CDR3: CASSEADRGNSPLHF. For the CDR3, the DNA is TGTGCCAGCAGTGAAGCCGACAGGGGTAATTCACCCCTCCACTTT.

The chain is built from TRBV6-1 and TRBJ1-6; TRBD1 might be the D (5 bases). This CDR3 spans 15 amino acids. In germline, CDR1 is MNHNS, CDR2 SASEGT. Trimming took off 3 bases at V and 8 bases at J, with 14 bases between the two ends. CDR3 loop: CASSEDKIGHSPLHF. The CDR3 coding sequence is TGTGCCAGCAGTGAGGACAAGATCGGCCATTCACCCCTCCACTTT.

This rearrangement joins TRBV11-2 to TRBJ2-1, with 15 bases matching TRBD2. This CDR3 has 14 residues. Germline CDR1 SGHAT, CDR2 FQNNGV. The V and J ends lost 4 bases and 10 bases, in that order; junction bases with no gene match: 2. The chain's CDR3 is CASSSGLAGGEQFF. The DNA of the CDR3 is TGTGCCAGCAGCTCTGGACTAGCGGGAGGGGAGCAGTTCTTC.

V gene TRBV2 combines with J gene TRBJ2-1; 10 bases map to TRBD2. J was trimmed by 1 base and V by 6 bases; bases with no gene match: 0. Germline CDR1 and CDR2: SNHLY and FYNNEI. This CDR3 spans 14 amino acids. The chain's CDR3 is CASRGLASYNEQFF. Here the CDR3 DNA reads TGTGCCAGCAGGGGACTAGCGTCCTACAATGAGCAGTTCTTC.

In nucleotides, the CDR3 is TGTGCCAGCAGCCCAAGGACTAGCGGGGGGCCGCGCTCCTACGAGCAGTACTTC. This codes for CASSPRTSGGPRSYEQYF. The J gene is TRBJ2-7, the V gene TRBV9; 14 bases line up with TRBD2. Germline V gene data show CDR1 as SGDLS and CDR2 as YYNGEE. J gave up 0 bases and V 4 bases, and 9 bases lay outside the gene matches. CDR3 length equals 18 residues.

CDR3 DNA: TGTGCCAGTACCTCCGGACAGTCAACTAATGAAAAACTGTTTTTT. It translates to CASTSGQSTNEKLFF. V is TRBV19 and J is TRBJ1-4; D may be TRBD1 (6 bases). The CDR3 spans 15 residues. Germline CDR1 reads LNHDA; CDR2 reads SQIVND (reference sequence). Trimming took off 7 bases at V and 0 bases at J, with 12 bases between the two ends.

The J gene is TRBJ2-7, the V gene TRBV7-9, with 8 bases matching TRBD2. CDR1 and CDR2 (germline): SEHNR, FQNEAQ (reference sequence). V was pared by 6 bases and J by 12 bases, with 16 bases of the junction left unmatched. CDR3 length: 14 amino acids. CDR3 protein: CASSSSDLAGVVYF. In nucleotides, the CDR3 is TGTGCCAGCAGTTCTTCCGATCTAGCGGGTGTAGTGTACTTC. The full variable domain, rest sourced from reference TRBV7-9 and TRBJ2-7, is DTGVSQNPRHKITKRGQNVTFRCDPISEHNRLYWYRQTLGQGPEFLTYFQNEAQLEKSRLLSDRFSAERPKGSFSTLEIQRTEQGDSAMYLCASSSSDLAGVVYFGPGTRLTVT.

This clone showed up just a few times. The genes are TRBV19 and TRBJ1-1; TRBD1 aligns across 9 bases. V lost 2 bases to trimming and J lost 10 bases; unmatched junction nucleotides: 2. Germline values: CDR1 LNHDA, CDR2 SQIVND (reference sequence). The CDR3 length is 12 residues. The CDR3 reads CASSIMGQGAFF. CDR3 sequence (DNA): TGTGCCAGTAGTATAATGGGACAGGGAGCTTTCTTT.

The sample holds one count of this clone. CDR3 protein: CASSRNANRVVVANYGYTF. In DNA, the CDR3 is TGTGCCAGCAGCCGAAACGCTAACAGGGTCGTGGTAGCTAACTATGGCTACACCTTC. The rearrangement joins TRBV7-8 to TRBJ1-2; the D gene is possibly TRBD1 (6 bases). The V end was cut by 5 bases, the J end by 0 bases, with 25 bases between. This CDR3 has 19 residues. The V gene's germline CDR1 is SGHVS and CDR2 FQNEAQ.

The V gene is TRBV2, the J gene TRBJ2-7; D unresolved. V was clipped by 2 bases and J by 3 bases, with 8 bases between them. The germline CDR1 and CDR2 sequences are SNHLY and FYNNEI. The length of the CDR3 is 13 residues. CDR3 region: CASSEISSYEQYF. The CDR3 bases are TGTGCCAGCAGTGAAATATCCAGCTACGAGCAGTACTTC.

The chain carries TRBV5-5 and TRBJ2-5; 12 bases fit TRBD2. Losses at the gene ends were 4 bases for V and 1 base for J; bases not matched to a gene: 5. This CDR3 is 16 amino acids long. Germline lookup yields CDR1 SGHKS and CDR2 YYEKEE (reference sequence). The CDR3 DNA reads as TGTGCCAGCAGCCGAAGGACTAGCGGGGTCCAAGAGACCCAGTACTTC. Protein sequence: CASSRRTSGVQETQYF.

The chain is built from TRBV29-1 and TRBJ2-1; 8 positions match TRBD1. The CDR3 loop spans 13 amino acids. Per the germline V gene, CDR1 is SQVTM and CDR2 is ANQGSEA. Trimming took 3 bases from V and 3 from J; bases not matched to a gene: 1. The CDR3 spells CSVDGQGYNEQFF. The DNA of the CDR3 is TGCAGCGTTGATGGACAGGGCTACAATGAGCAGTTCTTC.

V is TRBV28 and J is TRBJ1-1; TRBD1 aligns across 8 bases. With 3 bases clipped from V and 1 base from J, the junction kept 4 bases outside the gene matches. Looked up from germline, CDR1 is MDHEN and CDR2 is SYDVKM. The CDR3 is 15 residues long. CDR3 protein: CASSLVGTGNTEAFF. The CDR3 coding sequence is TGTGCCAGCAGTTTGGTGGGGACAGGGAACACTGAAGCTTTCTTT.

V and J are TRBV24-1 and TRBJ2-1, with TRBD2 matching over 8 bases. This CDR3 has 16 residues. The germline V gene has CDR1 KGHDR and CDR2 SFDVKD. With V trimmed by 5 bases and J by 3 bases, 8 bases remained unmatched. In DNA form, the CDR3 reads TGTGCCACCAGTGGTGTCAGCGGGGGCAACTACAATGAGCAGTTCTTC. This gives the protein CATSGVSGGNYNEQFF.

V gene TRBV7-2 combines with J gene TRBJ2-3; the D gene is possibly TRBD2 (6 bases). This CDR3 is built from 16 residues. Germline values: CDR1 SGHTA, CDR2 FQGNSA. V was trimmed by 1 base and J by 2 bases, leaving 13 bases between them. The CDR3 reads CASSLGASAYTDTQYF. CDR3 nucleotide sequence: TGTGCCAGCAGCTTAGGGGCTAGCGCGTACACAGATACGCAGTATTTT.

The rearrangement joins TRBV4-1 to TRBJ2-5, with 11 bases fitting TRBD2. The CDR3 extends over 16 amino acids. Looked up from germline, CDR1 is MGHRA and CDR2 is YSYEKL. After removal of 4 bases from V and 4 bases from J, the junction contained 8 bases not matched to a gene. CDR3 sequence: CASSPLGLAGGETQYF. In DNA form, the CDR3 reads TGCGCCAGCAGCCCCCTAGGTCTAGCGGGGGGAGAGACCCAGTACTTC.